The clone carrying this T cell receptor (beta chain) showed up many times. The antigen remains unidentified. Patients counted as stable if ophthalmopathy did not develop within 18 months. This sample was taken from a study of T cells in Graves' hyperthyroidism and ophthalmopathy. General study points: Among thyroid clonotypes expanded above 0.001, most also appeared in blood.

Authors of the study amplified TCR beta CDR3 regions from RNA transcripts. During a first-round RT-PCR of the TCR CDR3, the HTBI primer set was used. TCRdb re-called the multiplex PCR reads with MiXCR, one entry per CDR3 protein. Among around 800,000 distinct CDR3 sequences, around 39% were seen once, and the ten largest hold approximately 8.7%. The sequencing input was blood. The receptor's source is a man aged 18 to 30 with Graves' hyperthyroidism.

The CDR3 nucleotides read TGCAGCGTTGTAACGGCAGGGGGAGAGGCTCAGCCCCAGCATTTT. As protein: CSVVTAGGEAQPQHF. This chain uses TRBV29-1 with TRBJ1-5; 7 bases are a match to TRBD1. Germline CDR1 is SQVTM and CDR2 is ANQGSEA. Unmatched junction bases numbered 12, after V lost 4 bases and J lost 6 bases. The CDR3 consists of 15 residues.